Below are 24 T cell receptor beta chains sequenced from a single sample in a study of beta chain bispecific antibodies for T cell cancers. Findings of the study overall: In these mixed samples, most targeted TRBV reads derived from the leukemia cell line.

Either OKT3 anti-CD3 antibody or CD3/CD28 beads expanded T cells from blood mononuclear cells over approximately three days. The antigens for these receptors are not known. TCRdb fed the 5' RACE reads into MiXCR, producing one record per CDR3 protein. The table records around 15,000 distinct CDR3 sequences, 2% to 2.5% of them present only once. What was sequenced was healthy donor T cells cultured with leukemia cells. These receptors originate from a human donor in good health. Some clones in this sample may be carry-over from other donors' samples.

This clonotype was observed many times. CDR3 nucleotide sequence: TGTGCCAGCAGCTTAGCCCTAACCGGGGAGCTGTTTTTT. As protein: CASSLALTGELFF. This chain connects TRBV7-9 to TRBJ2-2, with D hard to call. Germline V CDR1 and CDR2: SEHNR, FQNEAQ (reference sequence). The CDR3 totals 13 residues. V dropped 0 bases and J dropped 5 bases, with 4 bases sitting between them.

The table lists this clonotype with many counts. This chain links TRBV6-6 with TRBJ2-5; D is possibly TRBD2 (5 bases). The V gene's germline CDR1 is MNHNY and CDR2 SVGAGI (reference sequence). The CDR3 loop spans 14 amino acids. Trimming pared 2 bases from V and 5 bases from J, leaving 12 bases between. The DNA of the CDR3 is TGTGCCAGCAGTTACAGCCCGGGCGGGGAGACCCAGTACTTC. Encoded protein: CASSYSPGGETQYF.

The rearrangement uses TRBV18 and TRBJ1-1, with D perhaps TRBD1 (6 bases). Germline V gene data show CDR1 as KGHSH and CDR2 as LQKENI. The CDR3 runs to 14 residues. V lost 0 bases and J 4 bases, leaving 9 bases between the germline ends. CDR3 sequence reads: CASSPPGGGTEAFF. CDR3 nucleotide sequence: TGTGCCAGCTCACCACCAGGGGGTGGCACTGAAGCTTTCTTT.

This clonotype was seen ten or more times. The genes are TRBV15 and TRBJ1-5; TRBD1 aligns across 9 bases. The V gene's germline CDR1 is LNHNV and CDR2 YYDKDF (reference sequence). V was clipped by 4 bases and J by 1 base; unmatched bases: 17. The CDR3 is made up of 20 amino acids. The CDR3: CATSTKNRDRVILSNQPQHF. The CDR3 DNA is TGTGCCACCAGCACCAAGAACCGGGACAGGGTGATACTCAGCAATCAGCCCCAGCATTTT.

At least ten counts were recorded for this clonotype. The CDR3 nucleotides are TGCGCCAGCAGCCAAGTTGGGGGGGAGAACACTGAAGCTTTCTTT. Protein sequence: CASSQVGGENTEAFF. The J gene is TRBJ1-1, the V gene TRBV4-1; weak D call: TRBD1 (5 bases). Germline V gene sequence: CDR1 MGHRA, CDR2 YSYEKL. There are 15 residues in the CDR3. Between the trimmed V and J ends, which lost 1 base and 1 base, there was a span of 10 bases.

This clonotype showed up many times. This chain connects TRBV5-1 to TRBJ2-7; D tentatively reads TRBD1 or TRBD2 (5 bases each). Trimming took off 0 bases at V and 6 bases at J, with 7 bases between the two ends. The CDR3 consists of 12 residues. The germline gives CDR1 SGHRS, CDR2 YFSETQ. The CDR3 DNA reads TGCGCCAGCAGCTTGGTGGGGGTCGAGCAGTACTTC. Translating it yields CASSLVGVEQYF.

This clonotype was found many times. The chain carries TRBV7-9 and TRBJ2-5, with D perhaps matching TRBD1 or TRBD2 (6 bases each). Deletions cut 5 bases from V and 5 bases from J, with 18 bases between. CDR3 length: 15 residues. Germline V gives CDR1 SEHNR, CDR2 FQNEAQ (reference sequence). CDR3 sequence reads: CASSQGTGARETQYF. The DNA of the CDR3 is TGTGCCAGCAGCCAAGGCACGGGGGCCAGGGAGACCCAGTACTTC.

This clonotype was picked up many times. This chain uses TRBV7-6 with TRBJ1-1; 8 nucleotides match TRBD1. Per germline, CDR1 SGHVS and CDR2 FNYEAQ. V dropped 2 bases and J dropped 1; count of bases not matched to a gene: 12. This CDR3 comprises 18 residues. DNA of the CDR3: TGTGCCAGCAGCTTACTAGGCGGACAGGGTCCTGGGAACACTGAAGCTTTCTTT. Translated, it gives CASSLLGGQGPGNTEAFF.

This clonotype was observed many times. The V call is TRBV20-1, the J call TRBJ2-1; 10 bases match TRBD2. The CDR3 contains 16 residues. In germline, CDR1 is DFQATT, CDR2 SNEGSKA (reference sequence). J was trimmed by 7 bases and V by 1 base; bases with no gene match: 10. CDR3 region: CSARVFVAGGRNEQFF. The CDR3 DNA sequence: TGCAGTGCTAGAGTCTTTGTAGCGGGGGGTCGAAATGAGCAGTTCTTC.

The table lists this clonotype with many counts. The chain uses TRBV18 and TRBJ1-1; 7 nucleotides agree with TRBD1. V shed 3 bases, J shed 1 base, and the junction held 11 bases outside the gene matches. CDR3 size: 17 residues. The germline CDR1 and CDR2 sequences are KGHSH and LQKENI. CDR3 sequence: CASSPQLGTAQNTEAFF. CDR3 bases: TGTGCCAGCTCACCGCAACTCGGGACAGCCCAGAACACTGAAGCTTTCTTT.

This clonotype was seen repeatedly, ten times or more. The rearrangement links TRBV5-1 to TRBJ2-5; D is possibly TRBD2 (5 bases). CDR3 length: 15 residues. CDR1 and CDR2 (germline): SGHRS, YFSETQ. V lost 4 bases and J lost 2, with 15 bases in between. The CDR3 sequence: CASSAGDRSQETQYF. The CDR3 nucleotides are TGCGCCAGCAGCGCGGGCGATCGAAGTCAAGAGACCCAGTACTTC. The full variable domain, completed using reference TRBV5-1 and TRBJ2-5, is KAGVTQTPRYLIKTRGQQVTLSCSPISGHRSVSWYQQTPGQGLQFLFEYFSETQRNKGNFPGRFSGRQFSNSRSEMNVSTLELGDSALYLCASSAGDRSQETQYFGPGTRLLVL.

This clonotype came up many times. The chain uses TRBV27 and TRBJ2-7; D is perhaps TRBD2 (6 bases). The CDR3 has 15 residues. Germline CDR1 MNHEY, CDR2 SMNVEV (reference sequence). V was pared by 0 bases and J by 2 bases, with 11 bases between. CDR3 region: CASSLSTGETYEQYF. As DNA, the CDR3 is TGTGCCAGCAGTTTATCTACGGGAGAAACCTACGAGCAGTACTTC.

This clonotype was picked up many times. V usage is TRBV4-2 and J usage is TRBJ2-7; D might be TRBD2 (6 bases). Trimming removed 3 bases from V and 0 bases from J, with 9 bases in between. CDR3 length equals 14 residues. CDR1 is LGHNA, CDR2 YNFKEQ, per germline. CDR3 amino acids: CASSQWGGSYEQYF. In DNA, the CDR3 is TGTGCCAGCAGCCAGTGGGGAGGCTCCTACGAGCAGTACTTC.

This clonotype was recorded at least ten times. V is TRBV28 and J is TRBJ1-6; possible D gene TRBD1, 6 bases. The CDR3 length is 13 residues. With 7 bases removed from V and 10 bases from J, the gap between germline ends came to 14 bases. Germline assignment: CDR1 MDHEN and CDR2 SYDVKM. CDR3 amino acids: CASKTGLLSPLHF. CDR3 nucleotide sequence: TGTGCCAGCAAGACAGGCTTGCTCTCACCCCTCCACTTT.

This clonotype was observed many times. CDR3 nucleotide sequence: TGTGCCAGCAGCTTAGAGGGGGCAAGCACAGATACGCAGTATTTT. Its protein product is CASSLEGASTDTQYF. The chain employs TRBV7-9 and TRBJ2-3; 7 bases match TRBD1. V shed 1 base and J 0 bases; nucleotides not matched to a gene: 1. Germline loops: CDR1 SEHNR, CDR2 FQNEAQ (reference sequence). The CDR3 sequence is 15 residues long.

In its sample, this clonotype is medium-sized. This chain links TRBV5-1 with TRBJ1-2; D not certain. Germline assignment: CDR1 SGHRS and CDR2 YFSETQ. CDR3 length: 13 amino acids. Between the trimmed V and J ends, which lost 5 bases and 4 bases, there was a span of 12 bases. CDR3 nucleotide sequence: TGCGCCAGCAGGGAGGATTTCGCCTATGGCTACACCTTC. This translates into CASREDFAYGYTF.

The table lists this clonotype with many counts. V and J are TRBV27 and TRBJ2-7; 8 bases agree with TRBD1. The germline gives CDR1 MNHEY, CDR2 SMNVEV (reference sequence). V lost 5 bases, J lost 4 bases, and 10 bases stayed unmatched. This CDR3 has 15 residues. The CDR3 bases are TGTGCCAGCAGTGATCTACAGGGGGTCAGGTACGAGCAGTACTTC. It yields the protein CASSDLQGVRYEQYF.

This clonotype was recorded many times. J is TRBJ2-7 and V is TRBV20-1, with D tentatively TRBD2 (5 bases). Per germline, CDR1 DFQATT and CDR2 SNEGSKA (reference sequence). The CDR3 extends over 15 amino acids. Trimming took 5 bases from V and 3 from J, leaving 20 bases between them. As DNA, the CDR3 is TGCAGTGCTGGAAGCACCGGGATTTGGGGCTACGAGCAGTACTTC. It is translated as CSAGSTGIWGYEQYF.

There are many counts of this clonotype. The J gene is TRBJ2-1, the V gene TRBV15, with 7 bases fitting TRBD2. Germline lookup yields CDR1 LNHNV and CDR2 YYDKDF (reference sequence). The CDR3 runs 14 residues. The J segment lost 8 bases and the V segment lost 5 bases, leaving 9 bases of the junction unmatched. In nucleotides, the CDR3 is TGTGCCACCAGCCGTCGTAGTGGGGGGGATGAGCAGTTCTTC. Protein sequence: CATSRRSGGDEQFF.

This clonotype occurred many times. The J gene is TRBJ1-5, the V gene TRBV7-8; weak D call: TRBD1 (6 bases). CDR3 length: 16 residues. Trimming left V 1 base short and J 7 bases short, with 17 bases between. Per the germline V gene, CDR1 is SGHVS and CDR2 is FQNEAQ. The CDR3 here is CASSLVAGVGHQPQHF. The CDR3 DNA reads TGTGCCAGCAGCTTAGTTGCAGGGGTGGGTCACCAGCCCCAGCATTTT. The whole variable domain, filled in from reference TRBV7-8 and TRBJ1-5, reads GAGVSQSPRYKVAKRGQDVALRCDPISGHVSLFWYQQALGQGPEFLTYFQNEAQLDKSGLPSDRFFAERPEGSVSTLKIQRTQQEDSAVYLCASSLVAGVGHQPQHFGDGTRLSIL.

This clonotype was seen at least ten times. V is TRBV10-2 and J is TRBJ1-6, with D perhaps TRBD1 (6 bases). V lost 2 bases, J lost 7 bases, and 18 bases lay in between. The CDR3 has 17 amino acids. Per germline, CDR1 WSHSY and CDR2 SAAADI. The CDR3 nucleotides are TGCGCCAGCAGTGAGCCGGGACACCCAAATCCCAATTCACCCCTCCACTTT. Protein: CASSEPGHPNPNSPLHF.

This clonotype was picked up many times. CDR3 in DNA: TGTGCCAGCAGTTTATTACCGGGACAGGGGTTTGTTGAAGCTTTCTTT. Translated: CASSLLPGQGFVEAFF. The chain recombines TRBV27 with TRBJ1-1, with TRBD1 matching 10 bases. Trimming at V came to 1 base and at J to 7 bases, leaving 9 bases not matched to a gene. Germline V gene data show CDR1 as MNHEY and CDR2 as SMNVEV (reference sequence). The CDR3 sequence is 16 residues long.

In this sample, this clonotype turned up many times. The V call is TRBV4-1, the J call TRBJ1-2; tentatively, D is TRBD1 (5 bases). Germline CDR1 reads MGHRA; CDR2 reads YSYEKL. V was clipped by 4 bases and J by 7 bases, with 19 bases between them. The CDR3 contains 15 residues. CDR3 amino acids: CASSLSTGPASGYTF. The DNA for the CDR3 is TGCGCCAGCAGCCTTAGTACGGGGCCAGCCAGTGGCTACACCTTC.

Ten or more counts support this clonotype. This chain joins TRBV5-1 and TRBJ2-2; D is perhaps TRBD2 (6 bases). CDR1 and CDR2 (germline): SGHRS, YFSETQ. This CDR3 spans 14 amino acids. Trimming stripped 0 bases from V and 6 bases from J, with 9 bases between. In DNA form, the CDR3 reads TGCGCCAGCAGCTTGGACGCGGGGCCCGGGGAGCTGTTTTTT. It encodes CASSLDAGPGELFF.